Following are 21 T cell receptor beta chains from one sample sequenced in a study of a mutant IDH1 vaccine in newly diagnosed glioma. Assay used: immunoSEQ multiplex PCR; TCRdb lists only in-frame clones, some missing. The table lists about 38,000 clones, more than 90% of them singletons, with approximately 20% in the top ten. Documented time point: baseline, week 1 (first vaccination visit). Treatment specified: pre-vaccination baseline after standard-of-care therapy. The sequences come from PBMCs, collected from a glioma patient treated with radiotherapy, temozolomide or both. The receptors stem from a young man with glioma.

This chain connects TRBV7-6 to TRBJ2-7; 7 bases align to TRBD2. There are 15 residues in the CDR3. Germline V CDR1 and CDR2: SGHVS, FNYEAQ. The V and J ends lost 7 bases and 4 bases, in that order; junction bases with no gene match: 13. CDR3 sequence (DNA): TGTGCCAGCACCCCTGAAGGGCGCGGGAGTTACGAGCAGTACTTC. Its protein product is CASTPEGRGSYEQYF.

This chain links TRBV30 with TRBJ2-1; D perhaps matches TRBD2 (6 bases). CDR3 length: 17 amino acids. The germline V and J ends were trimmed by 2 bases and 5 bases, with 22 bases remaining between them. Germline V gene sequence: CDR1 GTSNPN, CDR2 SVGIG (reference sequence). Here the CDR3 DNA reads TGTGCCTGGAGTACGAGGGTCTTGGCTAGCGCCCACAATGAGCAGTTCTTC. It yields the protein CAWSTRVLASAHNEQFF.

The chain employs TRBV30 and TRBJ1-3; D is undetermined. This CDR3 has 13 residues. V lost 4 bases, J lost 0 bases, and 7 bases lay in between. Germline CDR1 GTSNPN, CDR2 SVGIG (reference sequence). This chain's CDR3 is CAWTRFSGNTIYF. Written as DNA, the CDR3 is TGTGCCTGGACAAGGTTCTCTGGAAACACCATATATTTT.

V is TRBV7-2 and J is TRBJ1-4, with D perhaps matching TRBD1 (5 bases). The ends were cut back, 6 bases at V and 2 bases at J, with 7 bases in the middle. The CDR3 consists of 13 residues. Germline V lookup: CDR1 SGHTA, CDR2 FQGNSA. CDR3 region: CASREGTNEKLFF. The CDR3 bases are TGTGCCAGCAGGGAGGGGACTAATGAAAAACTGTTTTTT.

The chain carries TRBV4-1 and TRBJ1-4, with a weak D call TRBD1 (5 bases). Per germline, CDR1 MGHRA and CDR2 YSYEKL. The CDR3 spans 16 residues. V shed 1 base and J shed 0 bases, with 9 bases lying between them. The CDR3 bases are TGCGCCAGCAGCCAAGGCAGGGCAGCAACTAATGAAAAACTGTTTTTT. It yields the protein CASSQGRAATNEKLFF.

The genes are TRBV5-1 and TRBJ2-2, with no clear D. Germline lookup yields CDR1 SGHRS and CDR2 YFSETQ. V lost 5 bases, J lost 3 bases, and 8 bases lay in between. The CDR3 totals 13 residues. The CDR3 sequence: CASREVDTGELFF. DNA for the CDR3: TGCGCCAGCAGAGAGGTGGACACCGGGGAGCTGTTTTTT.

This rearrangement joins TRBV11-3 to TRBJ2-2, with 7 bases matching TRBD2. CDR3 length: 13 amino acids. J lost 4 bases, V lost 5 bases, and 1 base had no gene match. Germline loops: CDR1 SGHNT, CDR2 YENEEA. The CDR3 DNA sequence: TGTGCCAGCAGCACTAGCGCCACCGGGGAGCTGTTTTTT. This translates into CASSTSATGELFF.

The J gene is TRBJ2-7, the V gene TRBV5-1; 11 bases align to TRBD2. This CDR3 is 14 amino acids long. The germline V gene has CDR1 SGHRS and CDR2 YFSETQ. J lost 8 bases, V lost 3 bases, and 7 bases had no gene match. The CDR3 sequence: CASSSLLAGDQQYF. The CDR3 DNA sequence: TGCGCCAGCAGCTCCCTACTAGCGGGAGATCAGCAGTACTTC.

This sequence joins TRBV18 and TRBJ2-1; 8 positions match TRBD2. V shed 3 bases, J shed 2 bases, and the junction held 12 bases outside the gene matches. Germline V gives CDR1 KGHSH, CDR2 LQKENI. CDR3 size: 18 residues. The CDR3 here is CASSPPRPGTRTYNEQFF. CDR3 coding DNA: TGTGCCAGCTCACCTCCCCGTCCCGGGACTAGGACCTACAATGAGCAGTTCTTC.

The rearrangement links TRBV5-1 to TRBJ2-5; no clear D. V was cut by 4 bases and J by 0 bases, with 16 bases left in between. The CDR3 totals 16 residues. Germline CDR1 is SGHRS and CDR2 is YFSETQ. The CDR3 nucleotides are TGCGCCAGCAGCCCCGAAGGGAACCATTACCAAGAGACCCAGTACTTC. Amino acid sequence: CASSPEGNHYQETQYF.

The chain has TRBV7-8 and TRBJ2-6, with 9 bases aligning to TRBD1. The CDR3 is 17 residues long. The V segment lost 2 bases and the J segment 1 base; nucleotides outside the gene matches: 3. CDR1 SGHVS and CDR2 FQNEAQ come from the germline V gene. CDR3 sequence: CASSLYRGLSGANVLTF. The CDR3 bases are TGTGCCAGCAGCTTATACAGGGGGCTATCTGGGGCCAACGTCCTGACTTTC.

The rearrangement joins TRBV4-3 to TRBJ2-7; 11 nucleotides align to TRBD2. The V segment lost 4 bases and the J segment 4 bases; nucleotides outside the gene matches: 3. The CDR3 is 14 amino acids. Per the germline V gene, CDR1 is LGHNA and CDR2 is YSLEER. CDR3 sequence: CASSLGTSGYEQYF. In DNA, the CDR3 is TGCGCCAGCAGCCTCGGGACTAGCGGATACGAGCAGTACTTC.

This sequence joins TRBV13 and TRBJ2-7, with D unresolved. Germline values: CDR1 PRHDT, CDR2 FYEKMQ (reference sequence). This CDR3 has 13 residues. V was cut by 0 bases and J by 0 bases, with 3 bases left in between. The CDR3 loop is CASSLGFSYEQYF. CDR3 in DNA: TGTGCCAGCAGCTTAGGGTTCTCCTACGAGCAGTACTTC.

The rearrangement joins TRBV7-7 to TRBJ1-2; 9 bases are a match to TRBD1. There are 17 residues in the CDR3. Germline CDR1 reads SSHAT; CDR2 reads FNYEAQ (reference sequence). J gave up 3 bases and V 5 bases, and 13 bases lay outside the gene matches. CDR3 bases: TGTGCCAGCAGCATTTTAACCGGGACAGGGTGGTACTATGGCTACACCTTC. Amino acids: CASSILTGTGWYYGYTF. The full variable domain, completed using reference TRBV7-7 and TRBJ1-2, is GAGVSQSPRYKVTKRGQDVTLRCDPISSHATLYWYQQALGQGPEFLTYFNYEAQPDKSGLPSDRFSAERPEGSISTLTIQRTEQRDSAMYRCASSILTGTGWYYGYTFGSGTRLTVV.

The chain joins TRBV4-3 to TRBJ2-3; TRBD2 matches at 8 bases. This CDR3 contains 16 residues. J gave up 0 bases and V 5 bases, and 7 bases lay outside the gene matches. Germline V CDR1 and CDR2: LGHNA, YSLEER. The CDR3 reads CASSYGRGSSTDTQYF. As DNA, the CDR3 is TGCGCCAGCAGCTACGGGAGGGGTTCTAGCACAGATACGCAGTATTTT.

The chain joins TRBV28 to TRBJ1-5; a weak D match, TRBD1 (5 bases). V shed 5 bases and J shed 7 bases, with 15 bases lying between them. The CDR3 has 14 residues. The germline gives CDR1 MDHEN, CDR2 SYDVKM. Here the CDR3 reads CASSQNRGGQPQHF. The CDR3, as DNA: TGTGCCAGCAGTCAGAACCGGGGGGGGCAGCCCCAGCATTTT.

The chain uses TRBV19 and TRBJ2-2, with D perhaps TRBD2 (6 bases). CDR3 size: 15 residues. Deletions cut 3 bases from V and 1 base from J, with 9 bases between. Per germline, CDR1 LNHDA and CDR2 SQIVND (reference sequence). CDR3 coding DNA: TGTGCCAGTAGTATCACTAGCAAGAACACCGGGGAGCTGTTTTTT. It is translated as CASSITSKNTGELFF.

In DNA form, the CDR3 reads TGTGCCAGCAGCTTGGGGCAGGGATCAACTGAAGCTTTCTTT. It yields the protein CASSLGQGSTEAFF. The chain links TRBV5-4 to TRBJ1-1; D may be TRBD1 (5 bases). The ends were cut back, 0 bases at V and 5 bases at J, with 11 bases in the middle. The CDR3 covers 14 residues. Germline V lookup: CDR1 SGHNT, CDR2 YYREEE (reference sequence).

V gene TRBV27 combines with J gene TRBJ2-5; D gene unclear. CDR3 length: 11 residues. Germline V gene lookup returns CDR1 MNHEY and CDR2 SMNVEV (reference sequence). V shed 3 bases and J shed 4 bases, with 3 bases lying between them. The CDR3 DNA follows: TGTGCCAGCAGTTTCTCAGAGACCCAGTACTTC. Protein product: CASSFSETQYF.

The gene calls are TRBV19 and TRBJ2-3, with TRBD2 identical over 9 bases. There are 14 residues in the CDR3. The germline gives CDR1 LNHDA, CDR2 SQIVND (reference sequence). V was pared by 7 bases and J by 0 bases, with 2 bases of the junction left unmatched. The CDR3 region is CASKTSGSTDTQYF. The CDR3 DNA is TGTGCCAGTAAAACTAGCGGGAGCACAGATACGCAGTATTTT.

The chain combines TRBV5-4 with TRBJ2-7; 9 nucleotides match TRBD1. This CDR3 region has 15 residues. Germline V gives CDR1 SGHNT, CDR2 YYREEE (reference sequence). V lost 3 bases and J lost 2; bases outside the gene matches: 6. The CDR3 bases are TGTGCCAGCAGCTGGGGACAGGGAGGGCCCTACGAGCAGTACTTC. This translates into CASSWGQGGPYEQYF.